These 8 T cell receptor beta chains share one sample of origin, sequenced in a study of T cell responses to AZD1222 COVID-19 vaccine (dated by TCRdb to 2020 to 2023). Taken with the paper, the label for time point translates to: baseline before first vaccination. To prepare the library, the immunoSEQ multiplex PCR assay was applied. Drawn from immuneACCESS, this table holds only the in-frame rearrangements with V and J called that TCRdb kept. Clones are partly lost; checked studies trace under half to an unresolved V gene and leave the rest unexplained. The sample table holds 200,000 or so clones, of which about 94% were seen once. Of the sample, 9.2% is held by the ten largest clones. The material sequenced was peripheral blood, taken on day 0 of AZD1222 vaccination. These receptors came from an adult in good health.

This chain links TRBV6-5 with TRBJ2-1; no clear D. This CDR3 is 14 amino acids long. V was shortened by 6 bases and J by 4 bases, with 13 bases between the two germline ends. Germline V CDR1 and CDR2: MNHEY, SVGAGI. CDR3 region: CASSHPGRYNEQFF. In nucleotides, the CDR3 is TGTGCCAGCAGCCATCCCGGGCGGTACAATGAGCAGTTCTTC.

The V gene is TRBV4-3, the J gene TRBJ1-5; D not resolved. Trimming stripped 4 bases from V and 2 bases from J, with 15 bases between. The germline CDR1 and CDR2 sequences are LGHNA and YSLEER. CDR3 length equals 16 residues. The CDR3 sequence: CASSLPSSRGNQPQHF. For the CDR3, the DNA is TGCGCCAGCAGCCTCCCGAGTTCCCGGGGCAATCAGCCCCAGCATTTT.

The chain recombines TRBV7-8 with TRBJ2-7; D could derive from TRBD1 or TRBD2 (6 bases each). The CDR3 totals 14 residues. Germline V CDR1 and CDR2: SGHVS, FQNEAQ. Deletions cut 5 bases from V and 3 bases from J, with 14 bases between. Here the CDR3 DNA reads TGTGCCAGCAGCCAAGGGGGGATAAGCTACGAGCAGTACTTC. Amino acid sequence: CASSQGGISYEQYF.

This clone has only one observation. The V gene is TRBV11-3, the J gene TRBJ2-3, with TRBD2 matching over 11 bases. Germline V CDR1 and CDR2: SGHNT, YENEEA. CDR3 length: 16 residues. After removal of 5 bases from V and 5 bases from J, the junction contained 9 bases not matched to a gene. The CDR3 DNA sequence: TGTGCCAGCAGCCGATCACTAGCGGGAGATGTAGATACGCAGTATTTT. Its translation: CASSRSLAGDVDTQYF. The whole variable domain, filled in from reference TRBV11-3 and TRBJ2-3, reads EAGVVQSPRYKIIEKKQPVAFWCNPISGHNTLYWYLQNLGQGPELLIRYENEEAVDDSQLPKDRFSAERLKGVDSTLKIQPAELGDSAVYLCASSRSLAGDVDTQYFGPGTRLTVL.

The CDR3 protein is CSASAWQETQYF. CDR3 DNA: TGCAGTGCGAGTGCCTGGCAAGAGACCCAGTACTTC. The genes are TRBV20-1 and TRBJ2-5, with D unresolved. The CDR3 extends over 12 amino acids. V was cut by 6 bases and J by 2 bases, with 10 bases left in between. CDR1 and CDR2 (germline): DFQATT, SNEGSKA (reference sequence).

In the case of this clone: The junction departs from germline at one end; a sequencing error may be responsible. This sequence joins TRBV11-2 and TRBJ2-7, with a tentative D call TRBD2 (6 bases). In germline, CDR1 is SGHAT, CDR2 FQNNGV. The length of the CDR3 is 14 residues. The chain's CDR3 is CASSLAGLLYVQYF. DNA of the CDR3: TGTGCCAGCAGCTTAGCGGGACTCCTATACGTGCAGTACTTC. Full variable domain (rest looked up from reference TRBV11-2 and TRBJ2-7): EAGVAQSPRYKIIEKRQSVAFWCNPISGHATLYWYQQILGQGPKLLIQFQNNGVVDDSQLPKDRFSAERLKGVDSTLKIQPAKLEDSAVYLCASSLAGLLYVQYFGPGTRLTVT.

The chain couples TRBV4-2 to TRBJ2-7, with D uncertain. The CDR3 is 13 residues long. V was clipped by 0 bases and J by 4 bases, with 7 bases between them. Germline loops: CDR1 LGHNA, CDR2 YNFKEQ. The CDR3 nucleotides are TGTGCCAGCAGCCAAGAGGGCGGATACGAGCAGTACTTC. It is translated as CASSQEGGYEQYF.

The CDR3 region is CASSYGGSNYNEQFF. The CDR3 nucleotides are TGTGCCAGCAGCTACGGGGGCAGTAACTACAATGAGCAGTTCTTC. This sequence joins TRBV6-5 and TRBJ2-1; D tentatively fits TRBD1 or TRBD2 (6 bases each). This CDR3 spans 15 amino acids. Germline CDR1 and CDR2: MNHEY and SVGAGI. V lost 6 bases and J 3 bases, leaving 15 bases between the germline ends.